This TCR beta chain was retrieved from a study of CD8 T cells in ankylosing spondylitis. Concerning this clonotype itself: The antigen is not known.

The TCR beta libraries were generated through quantitative 5'-RACE incorporating molecular barcodes. TCRdb recomputed calls from the 5' RACE reads with MiXCR, one row per CDR3 protein. Of about 500,000 distinct CDR3 sequences listed, under 5.5% are singletons. This CDR3 spans 15 amino acids. The germline CDR1 and CDR2 sequences are SGHRS and YFSETQ. Trimming cost V 0 bases and J 6 bases, with 14 bases left between them. The study's findings and limits: A TCR beta motif of eight or nine highly homologous variants seemed to mark ankylosing spondylitis blood.

This TCR came from a male donor with ankylosing spondylitis. This chain joins TRBV5-1 and TRBJ2-3; D is undetermined. The sample consisted of blood, either unsorted or a sorted T cell fraction (not recorded which). The CDR3 loop is CASSLGLQMRDTQYF. The CDR3 bases are TGCGCCAGCAGCTTGGGTCTCCAGATGAGGGATACGCAGTATTTT.